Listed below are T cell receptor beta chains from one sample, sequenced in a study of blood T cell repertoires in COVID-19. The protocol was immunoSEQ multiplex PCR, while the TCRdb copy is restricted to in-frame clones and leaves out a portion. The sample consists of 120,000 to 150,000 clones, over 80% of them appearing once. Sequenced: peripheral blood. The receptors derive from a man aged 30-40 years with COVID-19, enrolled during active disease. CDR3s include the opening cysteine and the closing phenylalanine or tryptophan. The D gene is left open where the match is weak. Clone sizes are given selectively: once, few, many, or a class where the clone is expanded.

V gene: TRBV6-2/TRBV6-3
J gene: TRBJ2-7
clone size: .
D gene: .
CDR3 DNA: TGTGCCAGCAGTTACTCGATAAGGGGCGACGGCTCCTACGAGCAGTACTTC
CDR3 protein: CASSYSIRGDGSYEQYF

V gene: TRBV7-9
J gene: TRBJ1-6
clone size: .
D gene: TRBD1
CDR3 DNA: TGTGCCAGCAGCCTGCAAAAACTGACAGGGGGGAATTCACCCCTCCACTTT
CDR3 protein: CASSLQKLTGGNSPLHF

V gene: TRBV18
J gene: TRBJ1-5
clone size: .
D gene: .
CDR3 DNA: TGTGCCAGCTCACCACAGGGAGGCAATCAGCCCCAGCATTTT
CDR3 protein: CASSPQGGNQPQHF

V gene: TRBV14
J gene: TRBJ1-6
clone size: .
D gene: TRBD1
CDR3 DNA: TGTGCCAGCAGCCAAGCCTCCGGGACAGCTAATTCACCCCTCCACTTT
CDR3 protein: CASSQASGTANSPLHF

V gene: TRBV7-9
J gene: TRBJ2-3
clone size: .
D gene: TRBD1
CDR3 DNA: TGTGCCAGCAGCAATACGGGACAGAGTACAGATACGCAGTATTTT
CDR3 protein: CASSNTGQSTDTQYF

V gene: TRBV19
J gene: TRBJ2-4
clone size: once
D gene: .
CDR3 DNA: TGTGCCAGTAGCGAAGGGGGTGGCAGCTGGGACATTCAGTACTTC
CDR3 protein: CASSEGGGSWDIQYF

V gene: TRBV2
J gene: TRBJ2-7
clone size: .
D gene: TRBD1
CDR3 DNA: TGTGCCAGCAGTCCCGGGACAGAAATTTACGAGCAGTACTTC
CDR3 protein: CASSPGTEIYEQYF

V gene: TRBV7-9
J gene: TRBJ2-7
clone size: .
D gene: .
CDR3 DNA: TGTGCCAGCAGCTTATCGTGGCAGGGCGATAACTACGAGCAGTACTTC
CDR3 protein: CASSLSWQGDNYEQYF

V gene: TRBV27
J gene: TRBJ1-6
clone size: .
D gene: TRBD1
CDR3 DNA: TGTGCCAGCGCGTTCGACAGGGCAAATTCACCCCTCCACTTT
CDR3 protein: CASAFDRANSPLHF

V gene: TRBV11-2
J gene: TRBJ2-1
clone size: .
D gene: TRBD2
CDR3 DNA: TGTGCCAGCAGCTTAGAACTAGCGGGAGGGCATACCTACAATGAGCAGTTCTTC
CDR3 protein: CASSLELAGGHTYNEQFF

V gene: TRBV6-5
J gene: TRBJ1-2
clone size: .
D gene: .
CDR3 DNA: TGTGCCAGCGGACAGCGGAACTATGGCTACACCTTC
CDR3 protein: CASGQRNYGYTF

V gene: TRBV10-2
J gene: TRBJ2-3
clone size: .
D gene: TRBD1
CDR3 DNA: TGCGCCAGCAACAAGGGGGCCACAGATACGCAGTATTTT
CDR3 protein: CASNKGATDTQYF

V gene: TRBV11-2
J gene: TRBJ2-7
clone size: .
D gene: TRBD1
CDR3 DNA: TGTGCCAGCAGCTTACCCGGGACAGGGGTCTACGAGCAGTACTTC
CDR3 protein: CASSLPGTGVYEQYF

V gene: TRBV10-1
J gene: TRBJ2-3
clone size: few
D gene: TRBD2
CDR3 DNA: TGCGCCAGCAGTGAGTCGGAGGGCGGGAGGTCAGATACGCAGTATTTT
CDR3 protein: CASSESEGGRSDTQYF

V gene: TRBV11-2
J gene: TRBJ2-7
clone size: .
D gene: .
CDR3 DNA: TGTGCCAGCAGCTTACGAGAGAACGAGCAGTACTTC
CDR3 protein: CASSLRENEQYF

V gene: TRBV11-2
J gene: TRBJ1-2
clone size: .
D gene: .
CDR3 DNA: TGTGCCAGCAGCCCGGGCGCAGGGATCTCTGGCTACACCTTC
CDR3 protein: CASSPGAGISGYTF

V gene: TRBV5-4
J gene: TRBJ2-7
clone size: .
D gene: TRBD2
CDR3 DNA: TGTGCCAGCAGCCCGGGGGCGCTAGCGGGGACGTCGGGGTCCTACGAGCAGTACTTC
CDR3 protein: CASSPGALAGTSGSYEQYF

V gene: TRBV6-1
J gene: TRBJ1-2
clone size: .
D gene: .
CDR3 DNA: TGTGCCAGCAGTGAGGCCGGGAGGAGCTATGGCTACACCTTC
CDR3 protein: CASSEAGRSYGYTF

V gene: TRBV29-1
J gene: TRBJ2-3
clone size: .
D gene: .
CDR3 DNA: TGCAGCGTTCGCACAGGGATTGATACGCAGTATTTT
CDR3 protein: CSVRTGIDTQYF

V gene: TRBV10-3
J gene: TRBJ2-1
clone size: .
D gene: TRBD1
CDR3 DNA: TGTGCCATCAGCACATCAGGGGGATCTAGCTCCTACAATGAGCAGTTCTTC
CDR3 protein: CAISTSGGSSSYNEQFF

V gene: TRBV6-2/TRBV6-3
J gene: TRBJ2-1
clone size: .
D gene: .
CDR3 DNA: TGTGCCAGCAGTTACTCGATAGGAGCCCCGAGGGATGAGCAGTTCTTC
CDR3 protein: CASSYSIGAPRDEQFF

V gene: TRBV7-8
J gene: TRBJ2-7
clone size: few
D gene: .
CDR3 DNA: TGTGCCAGCAGCTTAGGTTACCGCGAAGTACTCAACTACGAGCAGTACTTC
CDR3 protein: CASSLGYREVLNYEQYF

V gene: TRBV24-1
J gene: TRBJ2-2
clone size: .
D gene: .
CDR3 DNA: TGTGCCACCATCGGGTTCACGGGGGAGCTGTTTTTT
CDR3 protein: CATIGFTGELFF

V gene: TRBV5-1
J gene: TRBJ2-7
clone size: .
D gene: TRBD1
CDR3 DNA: TGCGCCAGCAGCACCACAGGGGGTTCCCTCGAGCAGTACTTC
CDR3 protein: CASSTTGGSLEQYF

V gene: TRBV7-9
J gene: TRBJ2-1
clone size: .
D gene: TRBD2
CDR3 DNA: TGTGCCAGCAGCTTACGTGGGAGCGGGAGGTCTGTGAATGAGCAGTTCTTC
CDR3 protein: CASSLRGSGRSVNEQFF

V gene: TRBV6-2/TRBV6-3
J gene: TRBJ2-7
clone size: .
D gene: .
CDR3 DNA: TGTGCCAGCAGTAGATGGGACATTCAGGGCGAGCAGTACTTC
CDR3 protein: CASSRWDIQGEQYF

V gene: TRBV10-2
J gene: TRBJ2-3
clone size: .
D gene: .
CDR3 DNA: TGCGCCAGTACTGTTAGCACAGATACGCAGTATTTT
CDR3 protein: CASTVSTDTQYF

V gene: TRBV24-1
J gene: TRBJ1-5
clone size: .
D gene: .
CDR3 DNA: TGTGCCACCAGTGTTGGGGGGTCTGGCAATCAGCCCCAGCATTTT
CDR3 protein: CATSVGGSGNQPQHF

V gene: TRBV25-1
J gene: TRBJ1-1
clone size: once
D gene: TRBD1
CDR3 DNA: TGTGCCAGCAGTGGGGGACAGCCGAACACTGAAGCTTTCTTT
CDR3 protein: CASSGGQPNTEAFF

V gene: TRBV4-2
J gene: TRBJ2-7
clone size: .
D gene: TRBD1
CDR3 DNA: TGTGCCAGCAGCCAAGATGGCGGACAGGGGAGCTCCTACGAGCAGTACTTC
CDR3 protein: CASSQDGGQGSSYEQYF

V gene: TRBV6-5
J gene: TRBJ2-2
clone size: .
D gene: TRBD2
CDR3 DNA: TGTGCCAGCAGGATCCGGGCGGGAGGGGGCGGGGAGCTGTTTTTT
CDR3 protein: CASRIRAGGGGELFF

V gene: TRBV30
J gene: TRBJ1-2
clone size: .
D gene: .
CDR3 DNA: TGTGCCTGGAGAACAGGTGAAGCGCAATATGGCTACACCTTC
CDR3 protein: CAWRTGEAQYGYTF

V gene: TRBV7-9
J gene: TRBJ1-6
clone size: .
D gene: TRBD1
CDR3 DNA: TGTGCCAGCAGCACACGGGACAGTAATTCACCCCTCCACTTT
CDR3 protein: CASSTRDSNSPLHF

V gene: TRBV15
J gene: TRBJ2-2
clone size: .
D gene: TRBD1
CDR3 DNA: TGTGCCACCAGCAGGACAGGGGCCGGGGAGCTGTTTTTT
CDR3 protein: CATSRTGAGELFF

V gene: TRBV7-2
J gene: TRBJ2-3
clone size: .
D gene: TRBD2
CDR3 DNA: TGTGCCAGCAGCCCCTGGACTAGCGGGGCAGATACGCAGTATTTT
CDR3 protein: CASSPWTSGADTQYF

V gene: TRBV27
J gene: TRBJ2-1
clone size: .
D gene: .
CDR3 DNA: TGTGCCAGCAGCGGGCTAGCGTCGCGCAATGAGCAGTTCTTC
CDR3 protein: CASSGLASRNEQFF

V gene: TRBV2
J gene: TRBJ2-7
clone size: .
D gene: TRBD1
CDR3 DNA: TGTGCCAGCACCTACAGGGGAGTAGCCTACGAGCAGTACTTC
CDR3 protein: CASTYRGVAYEQYF

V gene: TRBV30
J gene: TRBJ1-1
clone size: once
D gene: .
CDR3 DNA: TGTGCCTCGACCGGAGACGAAGCTTTCTTT
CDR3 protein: CASTGDEAFF

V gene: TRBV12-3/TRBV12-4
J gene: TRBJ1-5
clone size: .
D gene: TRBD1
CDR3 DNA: TGTGCCAGCAGGGGACAGTCAAATCAGCCCCAGCATTTT
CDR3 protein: CASRGQSNQPQHF

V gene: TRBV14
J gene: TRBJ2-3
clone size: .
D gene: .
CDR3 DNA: TGTGCCAGCAGCCAAGGGTTTGGACTGTACACAGATACGCAGTATTTT
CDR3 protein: CASSQGFGLYTDTQYF

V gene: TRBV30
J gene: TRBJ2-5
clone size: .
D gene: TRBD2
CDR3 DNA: TGTGCCTGGGACGGACTAGCTGAGACCCAGTACTTC
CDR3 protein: CAWDGLAETQYF

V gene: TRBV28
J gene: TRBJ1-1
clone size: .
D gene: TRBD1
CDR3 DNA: TGTGCCAGCCCAAATCGGGACAGAGGAGAGGACACTGAAGCTTTCTTT
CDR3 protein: CASPNRDRGEDTEAFF

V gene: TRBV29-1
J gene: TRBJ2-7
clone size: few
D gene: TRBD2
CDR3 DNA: TGCAGCTGCGCGCGGGGGGCGCTAGGCTACGAGCAGTACTTC
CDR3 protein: CSCARGALGYEQYF

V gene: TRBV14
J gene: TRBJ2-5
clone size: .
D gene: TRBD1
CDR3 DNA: TGTGCCAGCAGCCAAGAGGGGACAGGTCGGGACTTC
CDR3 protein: CASSQEGTGRDF

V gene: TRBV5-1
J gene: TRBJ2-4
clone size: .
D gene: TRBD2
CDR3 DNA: TGCGCCAGCAGCCCTCGTCCGGCGGGAGGTGTCAAAAACATTCAGTACTTC
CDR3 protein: CASSPRPAGGVKNIQYF

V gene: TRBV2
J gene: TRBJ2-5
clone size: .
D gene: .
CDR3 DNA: TGTGCCAGCAACAGGGTAGGCCAAGAGACCCAGTACTTC
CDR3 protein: CASNRVGQETQYF

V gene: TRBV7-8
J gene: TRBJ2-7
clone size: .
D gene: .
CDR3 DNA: TGTGCCAGCAGCCTCGGGACATCCCACACCTACGAGCAGTACTTC
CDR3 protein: CASSLGTSHTYEQYF

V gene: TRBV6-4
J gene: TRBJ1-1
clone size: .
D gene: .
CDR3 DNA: TGTGCCAGCAGTGTTACAGGCCAACTCCACACTGAAGCTTTCTTT
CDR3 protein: CASSVTGQLHTEAFF

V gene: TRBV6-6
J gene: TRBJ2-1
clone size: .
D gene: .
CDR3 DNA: TGTGCCAGCAGTTACTCGCCAGGAACCAATGAGCAGTTCTTC
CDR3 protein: CASSYSPGTNEQFF

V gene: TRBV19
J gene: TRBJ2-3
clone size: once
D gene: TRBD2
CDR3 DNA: TGTGCCAGTACCCTATCGGGACTAGAGACAGATACGCAGTATTTT
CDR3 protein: CASTLSGLETDTQYF

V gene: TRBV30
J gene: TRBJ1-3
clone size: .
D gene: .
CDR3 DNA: TGTGCCTGGAGCCCAACCGGGACAACTGGAAACACCATATATTTT
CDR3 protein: CAWSPTGTTGNTIYF

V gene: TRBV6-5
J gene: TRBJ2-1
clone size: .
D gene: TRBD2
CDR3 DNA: TGTGCCAGCAGTTACAGGGGTGCGGGAGGCGATGAGCAGTTCTTC
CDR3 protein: CASSYRGAGGDEQFF

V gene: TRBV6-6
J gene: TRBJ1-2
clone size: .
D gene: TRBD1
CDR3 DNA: TGTGCCAGCAGTTACTCGGTGGAGGGGGCGGTCGGCTACACCTTC
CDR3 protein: CASSYSVEGAVGYTF

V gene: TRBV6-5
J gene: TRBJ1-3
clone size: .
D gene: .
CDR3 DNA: TGTGCCAGCAAGACAATCTCTGGAAACACCATATATTTT
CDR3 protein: CASKTISGNTIYF

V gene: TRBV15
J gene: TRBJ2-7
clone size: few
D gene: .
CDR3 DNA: TGTGCCACCAGCAGAGATCATGGGGCTTACGAGCAGTACTTC
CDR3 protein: CATSRDHGAYEQYF

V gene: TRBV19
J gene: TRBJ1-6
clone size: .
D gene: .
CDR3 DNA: TGTGCCAGTAGTCCCCGTCAAAGTGCAGATTCACCCCTCCACTTT
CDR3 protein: CASSPRQSADSPLHF

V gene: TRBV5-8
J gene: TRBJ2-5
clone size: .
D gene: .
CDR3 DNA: TGTGCCAGCAGTCAGGACACCTTGGGGACCCAGTACTTC
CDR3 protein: CASSQDTLGTQYF

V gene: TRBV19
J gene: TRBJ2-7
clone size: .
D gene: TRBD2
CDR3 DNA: TGTGCCAGTAGCCCGGGGACTAGCGGGAGACGCTCCTACGAGCAGTACTTC
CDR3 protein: CASSPGTSGRRSYEQYF

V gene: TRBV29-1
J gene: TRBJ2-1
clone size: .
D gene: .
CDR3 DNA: TGCAGCGCCAGAGACGGGGGTAGCGGAAACAATGAGCAGTTCTTC
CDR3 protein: CSARDGGSGNNEQFF